Below, 4 T cell receptor beta chains from the same sample are listed, as sequenced in a study of vaccination and CD4 T cells after COVID-19. For these receptors, no antigen is known. Treatment of the sample: approximately nine-day PBMC culture with coronavirus spike peptide pools or control peptides (ViraFEST assay). During the years 2011-2018, before the COVID-19 pandemic, the unexposed donor's CD4+ T cells were collected. Cultured CD4+ T-cell DNA underwent Oncomine TCR Beta short-read sequencing. TCRdb reanalysed the PCR reads using MiXCR and keeps one entry per CDR3 protein. The sample consists of thousands of distinct CDR3 sequences, 15% to 20% of them appearing once. Specimen: CD4+ T cells from blood, cultured in vitro. The source is a human donor in good health.

This clonotype was seen a few times. The genes are TRBV28 and TRBJ1-1, with 7 bases identical to TRBD1. The germline V gene has CDR1 MDHEN and CDR2 SYDVKM. With V trimmed by 7 bases and J by 8 bases, 13 bases remained unmatched. This CDR3 region has 14 residues. The CDR3 region has the DNA TGTGCCAGCATCGGGGACGGGACAGTACCGGAAGCTTTCTTT. This codes for CASIGDGTVPEAFF.

With regard to this clonotype: A clone one base away is much larger, so this may be a read error. The rearrangement uses TRBV20-1 and TRBJ2-7; D perhaps matches TRBD2 (6 bases). The CDR3 loop spans 15 amino acids. V gave up 5 bases and J gave up 5 bases, with 22 bases separating them. CDR1 DFQATT and CDR2 SNEGSKA come from the germline V gene (reference sequence). In DNA form, the CDR3 reads TGCAGTGCTCCGGGACTTAATAAAAATACCCACGAGCAGTACTTC. It specifies CSAPGLNKNTHEQYF.

This clonotype was seen a handful of times. The chain uses TRBV5-1 and TRBJ2-7; D gene ambiguous. Germline V gene sequence: CDR1 SGHRS, CDR2 YFSETQ. The CDR3 has 13 amino acids. The V end was cut by 0 bases, the J end by 5 bases, with 9 bases between. The CDR3 spells CASSLATANEQYF. The CDR3 DNA follows: TGCGCCAGCAGCTTGGCGACGGCCAACGAGCAGTACTTC.

In this sample, this clonotype turned up a few times. The chain recombines TRBV7-2 with TRBJ2-3; 8 positions match TRBD1. J gave up 1 base and V 3 bases, and 3 bases lay outside the gene matches. From germline, CDR1 is SGHTA and CDR2 FQGNSA. The CDR3 is 15 residues long. This CDR3 reads CASSFPTGGTDTQYF. The CDR3 DNA reads as TGTGCCAGCAGCTTCCCGACAGGGGGCACAGATACGCAGTATTTT. Combining the CDR3 with reference TRBV7-2 and TRBJ2-3 gives the whole variable domain GAGVSQSPSNKVTEKGKDVELRCDPISGHTALYWYRQSLGQGLEFLIYFQGNSAPDKSGLPSDRFSAERTGGSVSTLTIQRTQQEDSAVYLCASSFPTGGTDTQYFGPGTRLTVL.